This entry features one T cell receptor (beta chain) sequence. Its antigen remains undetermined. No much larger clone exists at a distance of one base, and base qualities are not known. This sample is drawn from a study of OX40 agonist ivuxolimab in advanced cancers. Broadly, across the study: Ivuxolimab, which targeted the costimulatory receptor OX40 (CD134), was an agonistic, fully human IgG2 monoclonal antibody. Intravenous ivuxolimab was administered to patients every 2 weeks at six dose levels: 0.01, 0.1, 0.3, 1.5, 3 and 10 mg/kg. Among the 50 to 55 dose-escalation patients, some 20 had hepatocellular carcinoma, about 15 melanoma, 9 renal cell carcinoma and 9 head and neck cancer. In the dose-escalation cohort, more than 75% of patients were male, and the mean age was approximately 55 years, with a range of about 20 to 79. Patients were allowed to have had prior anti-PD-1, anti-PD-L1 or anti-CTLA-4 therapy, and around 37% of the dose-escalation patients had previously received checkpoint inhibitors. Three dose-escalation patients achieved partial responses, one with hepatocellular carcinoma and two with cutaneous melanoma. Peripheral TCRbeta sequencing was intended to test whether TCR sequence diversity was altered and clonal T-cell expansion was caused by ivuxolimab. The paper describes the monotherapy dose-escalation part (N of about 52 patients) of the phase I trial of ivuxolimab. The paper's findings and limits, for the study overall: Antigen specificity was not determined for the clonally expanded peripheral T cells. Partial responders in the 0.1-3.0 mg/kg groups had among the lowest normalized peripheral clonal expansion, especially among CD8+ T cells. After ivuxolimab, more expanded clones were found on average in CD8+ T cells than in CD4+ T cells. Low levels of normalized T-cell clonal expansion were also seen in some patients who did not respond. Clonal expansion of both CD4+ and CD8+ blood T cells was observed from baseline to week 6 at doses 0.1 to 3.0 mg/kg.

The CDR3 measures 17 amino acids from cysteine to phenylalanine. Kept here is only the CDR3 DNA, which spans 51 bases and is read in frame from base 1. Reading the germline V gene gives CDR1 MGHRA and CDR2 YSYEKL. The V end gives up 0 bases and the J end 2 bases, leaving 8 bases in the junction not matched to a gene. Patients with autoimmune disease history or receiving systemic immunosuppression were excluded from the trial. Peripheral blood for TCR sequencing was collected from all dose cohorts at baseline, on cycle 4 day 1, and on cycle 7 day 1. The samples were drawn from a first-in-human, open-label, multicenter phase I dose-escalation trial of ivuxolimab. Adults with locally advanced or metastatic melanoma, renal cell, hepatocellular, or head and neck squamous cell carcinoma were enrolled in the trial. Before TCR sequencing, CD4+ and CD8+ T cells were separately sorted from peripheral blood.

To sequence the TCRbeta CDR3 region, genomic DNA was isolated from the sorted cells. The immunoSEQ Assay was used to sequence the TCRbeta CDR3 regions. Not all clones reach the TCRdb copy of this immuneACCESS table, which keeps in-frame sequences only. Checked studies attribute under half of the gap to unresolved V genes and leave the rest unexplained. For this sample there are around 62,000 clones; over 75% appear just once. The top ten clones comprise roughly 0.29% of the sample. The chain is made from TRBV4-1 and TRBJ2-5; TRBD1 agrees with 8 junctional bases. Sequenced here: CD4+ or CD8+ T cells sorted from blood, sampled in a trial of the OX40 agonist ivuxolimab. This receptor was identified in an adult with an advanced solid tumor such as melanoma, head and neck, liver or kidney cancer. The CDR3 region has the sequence CASSQDQGAGPQETQYF. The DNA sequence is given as TGCGCCAGCAGCCAAGATCAGGGGGCAGGGCCTCAAGAGACCCAGTACTTC.